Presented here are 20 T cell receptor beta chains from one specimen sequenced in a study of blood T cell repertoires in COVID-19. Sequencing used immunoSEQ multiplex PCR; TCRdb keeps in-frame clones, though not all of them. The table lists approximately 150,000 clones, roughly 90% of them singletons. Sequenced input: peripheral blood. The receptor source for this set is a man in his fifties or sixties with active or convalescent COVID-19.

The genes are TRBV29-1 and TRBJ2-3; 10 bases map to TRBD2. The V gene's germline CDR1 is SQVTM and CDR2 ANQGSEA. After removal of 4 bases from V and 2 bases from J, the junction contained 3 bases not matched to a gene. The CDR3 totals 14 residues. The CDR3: CSVVLAGHTDTQYF. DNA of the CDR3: TGCAGCGTTGTACTAGCGGGACACACAGATACGCAGTATTTT.

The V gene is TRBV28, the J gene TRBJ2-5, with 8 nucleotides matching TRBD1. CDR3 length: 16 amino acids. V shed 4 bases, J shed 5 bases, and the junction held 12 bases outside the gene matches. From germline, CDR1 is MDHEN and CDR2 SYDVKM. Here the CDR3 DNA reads TGTGCCAGCAGTTCTCAAGGACAGGGCAGGGAGGAGACCCAGTACTTC. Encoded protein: CASSSQGQGREETQYF.

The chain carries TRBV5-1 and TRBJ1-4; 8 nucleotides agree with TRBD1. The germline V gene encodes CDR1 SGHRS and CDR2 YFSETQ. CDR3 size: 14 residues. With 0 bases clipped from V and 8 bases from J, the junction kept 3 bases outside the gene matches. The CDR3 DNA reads TGCGCCAGCAGCTTGGGGGACAGGTGGGAAAAACTGTTTTTT. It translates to CASSLGDRWEKLFF.

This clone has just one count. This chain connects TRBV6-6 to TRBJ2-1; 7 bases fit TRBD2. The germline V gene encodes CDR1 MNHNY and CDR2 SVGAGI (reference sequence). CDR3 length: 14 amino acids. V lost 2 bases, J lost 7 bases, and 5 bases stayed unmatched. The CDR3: CASSYAGTKNEQFF. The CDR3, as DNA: TGTGCCAGCAGTTACGCCGGGACTAAGAATGAGCAGTTCTTC.

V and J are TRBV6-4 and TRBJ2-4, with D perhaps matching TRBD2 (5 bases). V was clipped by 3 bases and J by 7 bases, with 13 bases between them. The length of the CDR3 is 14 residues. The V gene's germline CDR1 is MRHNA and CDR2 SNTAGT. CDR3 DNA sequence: TGTGCCAGCAGTGAAACAAGTCGAGGGAACATTCAGTACTTC. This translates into CASSETSRGNIQYF.

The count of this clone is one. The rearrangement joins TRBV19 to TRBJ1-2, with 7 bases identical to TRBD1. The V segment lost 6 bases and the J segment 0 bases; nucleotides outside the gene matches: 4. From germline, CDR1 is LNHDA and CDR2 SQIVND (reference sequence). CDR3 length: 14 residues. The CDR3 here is CASRPTGTNYGYTF. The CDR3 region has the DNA TGTGCCAGTAGACCGACAGGGACTAACTATGGCTACACCTTC.

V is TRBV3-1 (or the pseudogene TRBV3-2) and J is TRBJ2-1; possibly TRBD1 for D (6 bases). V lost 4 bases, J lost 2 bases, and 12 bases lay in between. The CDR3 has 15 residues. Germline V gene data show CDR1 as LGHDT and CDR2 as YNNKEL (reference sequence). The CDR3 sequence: CASSPSQGAYNEQFF. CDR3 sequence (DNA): TGTGCCAGCAGCCCTTCACAGGGCGCCTACAATGAGCAGTTCTTC.

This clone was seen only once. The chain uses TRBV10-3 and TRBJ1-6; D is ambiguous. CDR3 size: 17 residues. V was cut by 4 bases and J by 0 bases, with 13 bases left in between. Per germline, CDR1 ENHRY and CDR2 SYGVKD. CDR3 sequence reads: CAISGRDPSSYNSPLHF. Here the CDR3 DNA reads TGTGCCATCAGTGGAAGAGATCCTAGCTCCTATAATTCACCCCTCCACTTT.

The CDR3: CASTSGTSGGAYNEQFF. DNA for the CDR3: TGCGCCAGCACCTCCGGGACTAGCGGGGGGGCCTACAATGAGCAGTTCTTC. The chain recombines TRBV5-1 with TRBJ2-1; 16 bases agree with TRBD2. Germline assignment: CDR1 SGHRS and CDR2 YFSETQ. J lost 2 bases, V lost 6 bases, and 5 bases had no gene match. The CDR3 consists of 17 residues.

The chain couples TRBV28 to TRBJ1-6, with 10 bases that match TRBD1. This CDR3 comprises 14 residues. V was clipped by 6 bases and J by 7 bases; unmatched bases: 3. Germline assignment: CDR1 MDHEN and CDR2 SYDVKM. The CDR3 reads CASRPGQGNSPLHF. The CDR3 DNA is TGTGCCAGCAGGCCGGGACAGGGGAATTCACCCCTCCACTTT.

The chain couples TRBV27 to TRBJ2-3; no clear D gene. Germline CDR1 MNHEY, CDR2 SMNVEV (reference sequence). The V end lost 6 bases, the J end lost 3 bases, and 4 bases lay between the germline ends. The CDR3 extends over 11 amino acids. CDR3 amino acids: CASRQTDTQYF. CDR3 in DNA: TGTGCCAGCAGACAAACAGATACGCAGTATTTT.

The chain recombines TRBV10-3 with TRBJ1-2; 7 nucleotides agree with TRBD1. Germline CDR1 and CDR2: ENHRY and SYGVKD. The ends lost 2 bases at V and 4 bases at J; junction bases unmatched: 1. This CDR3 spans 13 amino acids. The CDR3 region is CAISETGVYGYTF. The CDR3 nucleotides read TGTGCCATCAGTGAGACAGGGGTCTATGGCTACACCTTC.

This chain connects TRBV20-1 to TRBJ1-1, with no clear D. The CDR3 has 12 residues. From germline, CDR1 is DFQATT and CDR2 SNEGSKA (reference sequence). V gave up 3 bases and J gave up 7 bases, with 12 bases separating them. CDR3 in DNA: TGCAGTGCTAGTTTACGGGAGGGTGAAGCTTTCTTT. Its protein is CSASLREGEAFF.

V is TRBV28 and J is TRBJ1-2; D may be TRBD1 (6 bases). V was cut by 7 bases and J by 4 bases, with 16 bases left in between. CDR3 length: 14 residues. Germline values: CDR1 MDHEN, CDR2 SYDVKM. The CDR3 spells CASTVPQGLYGYTF. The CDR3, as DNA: TGTGCCAGCACAGTCCCCCAGGGGCTCTATGGCTACACCTTC.

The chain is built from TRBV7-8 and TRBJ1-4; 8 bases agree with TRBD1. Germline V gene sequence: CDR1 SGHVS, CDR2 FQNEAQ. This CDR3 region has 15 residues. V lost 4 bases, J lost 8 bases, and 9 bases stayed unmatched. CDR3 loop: CASSSQDRGGEKLFF. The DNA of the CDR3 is TGTGCCAGCAGCTCGCAAGACAGGGGTGGGGAAAAACTGTTTTTT.

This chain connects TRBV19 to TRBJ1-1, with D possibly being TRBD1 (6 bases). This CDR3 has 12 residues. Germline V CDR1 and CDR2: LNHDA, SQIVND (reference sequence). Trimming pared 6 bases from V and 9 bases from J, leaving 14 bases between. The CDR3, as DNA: TGTGCCAGTAGGACCGACAGGAAGAAAGCTTTCTTT. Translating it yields CASRTDRKKAFF.

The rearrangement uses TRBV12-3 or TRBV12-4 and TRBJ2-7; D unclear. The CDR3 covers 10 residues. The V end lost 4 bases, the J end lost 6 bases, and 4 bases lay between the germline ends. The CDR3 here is CASSSIEQYF. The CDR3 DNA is TGTGCCAGCAGTTCCATCGAGCAGTACTTC.

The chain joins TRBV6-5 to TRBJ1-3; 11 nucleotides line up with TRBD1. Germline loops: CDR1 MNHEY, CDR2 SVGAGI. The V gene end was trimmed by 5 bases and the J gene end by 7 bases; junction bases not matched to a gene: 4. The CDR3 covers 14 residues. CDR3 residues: CASSRTGGGNTIYF. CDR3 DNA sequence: TGTGCCAGCAGTCGGACAGGGGGCGGGAACACCATATATTTT.

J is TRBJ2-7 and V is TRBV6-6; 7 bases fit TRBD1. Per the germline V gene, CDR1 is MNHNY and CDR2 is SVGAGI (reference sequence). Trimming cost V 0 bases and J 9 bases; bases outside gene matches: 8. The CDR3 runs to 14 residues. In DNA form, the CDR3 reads TGTGCCAGCAGTTACTCAGCTGACAGGGAACGGCAGTACTTC. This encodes CASSYSADRERQYF.

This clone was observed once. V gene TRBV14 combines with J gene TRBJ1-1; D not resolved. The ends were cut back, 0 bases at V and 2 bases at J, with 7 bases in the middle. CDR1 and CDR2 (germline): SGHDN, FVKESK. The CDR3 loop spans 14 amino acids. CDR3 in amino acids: CASSQDRGNTEAFF. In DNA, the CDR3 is TGTGCCAGCAGCCAAGATCGGGGTAACACTGAAGCTTTCTTT.